This is a list of T cell receptor beta chains from one sample in a study of cytomegalovirus exposure and HLA in healthy donors. Sequencing was performed with immunoSEQ multiplex PCR; in TCRdb, only in-frame clones are kept and a portion is missing. Of more than 95,000 clones detected, approximately 80% appear once; the ten largest clones hold about 5.4%. The sequenced sample consisted of PBMCs. The receptors come from a woman between 18 and 29 years old in good health and CMV-seropositive. Both conserved end residues are trimmed from each CDR3. Fields, in order: CDR3 length, J gene, clone size, V gene, CDR3 protein. The size of a clone is reported for some rows only, either as once, few or many, or as a class for expanded clones.

14	TRBJ1-4	NA	TRBV5-1	ASSPPSGQINEKLF
10	TRBJ2-7	few	TRBV28	ASSLRGYEQY
13	TRBJ1-6	few	TRBV9	ASSASGTGTSPLH
12	TRBJ2-1	NA	TRBV18	ASSPRTGAYEQF
14	TRBJ2-5	NA	TRBV5-6	ASSLVSGDYQETQY
13	TRBJ1-4	few	TRBV2	ASSRMGQGYEKLF
10	TRBJ2-1	NA	TRBV6-5	ASRRENNEQF
12	TRBJ2-1	NA	TRBV7-6	ASSRDREYNEQF
13	TRBJ1-2	NA	TRBV11-2	ASSSRLVNYRGYT
12	TRBJ1-3	NA	TRBV30	AWSQGLSGNTIY
12	NA	NA	TRBV6-5	ASSLAGGTYEQY
11	TRBJ2-7	once	TRBV18	ASSRGFSYEQY
14	TRBJ2-3	NA	TRBV5-4	ASSTGLAGGTDTQY
12	TRBJ2-7	few	TRBV5-1	ASSLKREHYEQY
11	TRBJ2-7	NA	TRBV15	ATSTSGPYEQY
12	TRBJ2-3	NA	TRBV29-1	SVVGGGPTDTQY
14	TRBJ2-1	NA	TRBV15	ATSRDRSGGYNEQF
12	TRBJ1-2	NA	TRBV9	ASSAGVGGYGYT
13	TRBJ2-2	NA	TRBV27	ASSLSPGVTGELF
13	TRBJ2-3	NA	TRBV2	AGTRLAGGADTQY
13	TRBJ1-2	NA	TRBV30	AWSGGGQGVYGYT
10	TRBJ2-3	NA	TRBV2	ASWGGADTQY
12	TRBJ1-2	NA	TRBV30	AGGWGKTNYGYT
12	TRBJ1-1	NA	TRBV5-1	ASSLDLSGGGAF
14	TRBJ2-3	NA	TRBV29-1	SVEFRLAGATDTQY
16	TRBJ2-6	NA	TRBV25-1	ASSARTGEISGANVLT
12	TRBJ2-1	NA	TRBV6-4	ASSVAGGNNEQF
15	TRBJ1-5	NA	TRBV23-1	ASSPGQTSDSNQPQH
12	TRBJ1-5	few	TRBV2	ASSARVLNQPQH
13	NA	few	TRBV5-1	ASSPGLAGAYEQY
14	TRBJ2-6	NA	TRBV5-1	ASFVTGGIGANVLT
15	TRBJ1-2	NA	TRBV25-1	ASSASDSPRFNYGYT
13	TRBJ2-2	NA	TRBV10-1	ASSAGQGHTGELF
13	TRBJ2-1	NA	TRBV14	ASSSTKDIYNEQF
12	TRBJ1-5	NA	TRBV28	ASSLGQGNQPQH
14	TRBJ1-4	NA	TRBV15	ATSRDLGQTNEKLF
12	TRBJ2-1	NA	TRBV2	ASRDTEFYNEQF
17	TRBJ2-1	NA	TRBV4-1	ASSQATLIKDRGRNEQF
11	TRBJ2-5	NA	TRBV29-1	SAQAGEGETQY
10	TRBJ1-4	few	TRBV19	ASNALDEKLF
14	TRBJ2-1	NA	TRBV7-2	ASSSPGGRVYNEQF
13	TRBJ1-2	NA	TRBV5-1	ASSLEADSLPGYT
13	TRBJ1-1	NA	TRBV15	ATSRDLGQNTEAF
11	TRBJ1-5	NA	TRBV6-1	ASSEYSNQPQH
12	TRBJ2-7	once	TRBV2	ASSIYSGPYEQY
9	TRBJ2-1	NA	TRBV28	ASRVVNEQF
15	TRBJ1-1	NA	TRBV10-3	AISESMGRAMNTEAF